Presented here are 13 T cell receptor beta chains from one specimen sequenced in a study of cytomegalovirus exposure and HLA in healthy donors. The PCR was carried out with 60 Vbeta primers and 13 Jbeta primers. Assay: immunoSEQ multiplex PCR; the TCRdb copy retains only in-frame clones and omits some. The sample holds about 150,000 clones, around 80% seen once. The sequenced material came from PBMCs. All receptors come from a man aged 25 to 45 in good health and CMV-seropositive.

This chain connects TRBV4-3 to TRBJ1-2; the match to TRBD1 covers 7 bases. Germline CDR1 reads LGHNA; CDR2 reads YSLEER. This CDR3 has 15 amino acids. V shed 5 bases, J shed 5 bases, and the junction held 11 bases outside the gene matches. CDR3 sequence reads: CASSLHRGSKYGYTF. In DNA form, the CDR3 reads TGCGCCAGCAGCTTACACAGGGGATCGAAATATGGCTACACCTTC.

This sequence joins TRBV10-1 and TRBJ2-7; weak D call: TRBD2 (6 bases). Germline V gives CDR1 WNHNN, CDR2 SYGVQD (reference sequence). The CDR3 is made up of 15 amino acids. Trimming left V 3 bases short and J 4 bases short, with 16 bases between. CDR3 sequence (DNA): TGCGCCAGCAGTGAATCGGAGGGGTTAGATTACGAGCAGTACTTC. As protein: CASSESEGLDYEQYF.

This clone occurred once. DNA for the CDR3: TGTGCCAGTAGTATATCCCCAGGGTCTGGGGCCAACGTCCTGACTTTC. The encoded protein is CASSISPGSGANVLTF. The chain links TRBV19 to TRBJ2-6, with D maybe TRBD1 (5 bases). V was trimmed by 2 bases and J by 1 base, leaving 9 bases between them. CDR1 and CDR2 (germline): LNHDA, SQIVND (reference sequence). The CDR3 is 16 amino acids.

The chain is built from TRBV28 and TRBJ1-1, with 7 positions matching TRBD1. Germline lookup yields CDR1 MDHEN and CDR2 SYDVKM. The trim removed 8 bases at V and 5 bases at J, leaving 8 bases unmatched. This CDR3 has 13 amino acids. The CDR3 bases are TGTGCCAGCCTTAAACAGGGGTCAACTGAAGCTTTCTTT. Protein product: CASLKQGSTEAFF.

This clone was detected once. This chain joins TRBV29-1 and TRBJ2-7, with TRBD1 matching 7 bases. Per germline, CDR1 SQVTM and CDR2 ANQGSEA. The CDR3 sequence is 12 residues long. Losses at the gene ends were 3 bases for V and 1 base for J; bases not matched to a gene: 0. The CDR3 region is CSVEGQSYEQYF. The CDR3 coding sequence is TGCAGCGTTGAGGGACAGTCCTACGAGCAGTACTTC.

The rearrangement uses TRBV4-1 and TRBJ1-5; no reliable D call. The CDR3 is 15 amino acids. The germline gives CDR1 MGHRA, CDR2 YSYEKL. V was trimmed by 0 bases and J by 9 bases, leaving 15 bases between them. The CDR3 reads CASSQDGNGVRPQHF. DNA of the CDR3: TGCGCCAGCAGCCAAGACGGGAACGGGGTGAGGCCCCAGCATTTT.

In DNA form, the CDR3 reads TGTGCCAGCAGCGTAGGAAAAGGGGGACATGGCTACACCTTC. It translates to CASSVGKGGHGYTF. J is TRBJ1-2 and V is TRBV9; a weak D match, TRBD1 (6 bases). Trimming removed 0 bases from V and 6 bases from J, with 12 bases in between. The germline V gene encodes CDR1 SGDLS and CDR2 YYNGEE. The CDR3 has 14 amino acids. Full variable domain (outside the CDR3, taken from reference TRBV9 and TRBJ1-2): DSGVTQTPKHLITATGQRVTLRCSPRSGDLSVYWYQQSLDQGLQFLIQYYNGEERAKGNILERFSAQQFPDLHSELNLSSLELGDSALYFCASSVGKGGHGYTFGSGTRLTVV.

The J gene is TRBJ2-7, the V gene TRBV7-2; 7 nucleotides align to TRBD2. Germline V gene sequence: CDR1 SGHTA, CDR2 FQGNSA. V shed 1 base and J 2 bases; nucleotides not matched to a gene: 2. This CDR3 spans 14 amino acids. CDR3 loop: CASSLGLAAYEQYF. The CDR3 nucleotides are TGTGCCAGCAGCTTAGGTCTAGCGGCCTACGAGCAGTACTTC. The whole variable domain, filled in from reference TRBV7-2 and TRBJ2-7, reads GAGVSQSPSNKVTEKGKDVELRCDPISGHTALYWYRQSLGQGLEFLIYFQGNSAPDKSGLPSDRFSAERTGGSVSTLTIQRTQQEDSAVYLCASSLGLAAYEQYFGPGTRLTVT.

J is TRBJ2-5 and V is TRBV5-1, with 7 bases identical to TRBD2. The CDR3 spans 14 residues. CDR1 and CDR2 (germline): SGHRS, YFSETQ. V shed 4 bases, J shed 1 base, and the junction held 4 bases outside the gene matches. The CDR3 coding sequence is TGCGCCAGCAGCCGGGGAGGGCCCCAAGAGACCCAGTACTTC. As protein: CASSRGGPQETQYF.

The chain recombines TRBV10-3 with TRBJ1-5; 8 bases are shared with TRBD1. The V gene end was trimmed by 2 bases and the J gene end by 0 bases; junction bases not matched to a gene: 3. Germline assignment: CDR1 ENHRY and CDR2 SYGVKD. The CDR3 runs 16 residues. CDR3 sequence reads: CAISEGGQDSNQPQHF. In nucleotides, the CDR3 is TGTGCCATCAGTGAGGGGGGACAGGATAGCAATCAGCCCCAGCATTTT.

The chain employs TRBV6-5 and TRBJ2-7; the D gene is possibly TRBD2 (5 bases). The CDR3 extends over 15 amino acids. Germline V CDR1 and CDR2: MNHEY, SVGAGI. V lost 6 bases and J 2 bases, leaving 17 bases between the germline ends. The CDR3 loop reads CASSPRLDGAYEQYF. CDR3 bases: TGTGCCAGCAGCCCCCGTCTGGACGGGGCCTACGAGCAGTACTTC.

CDR3 region: CASRTGTGNQPQHF. CDR3 coding DNA: TGTGCCAGCAGGACCGGGACAGGCAATCAGCCCCAGCATTTT. The chain recombines TRBV2 with TRBJ1-5; 7 positions agree with TRBD1. The CDR3 is made up of 14 amino acids. Per germline, CDR1 SNHLY and CDR2 FYNNEI. V dropped 6 bases and J dropped 2; count of bases not matched to a gene: 4.

With respect to this clone: The junction differs from germline at one of its ends, possibly a read error. CDR3 sequence: CASSPGGGYEQYF. CDR3 nucleotide sequence: TGTGCTAGCAGCCCTGGGGGGGGCTACGAGCAGTACTTC. The chain has TRBV7-7 and TRBJ2-7; 7 nucleotides line up with TRBD2. The CDR3 contains 13 residues. Germline V gives CDR1 SSHAT, CDR2 FNYEAQ (reference sequence).